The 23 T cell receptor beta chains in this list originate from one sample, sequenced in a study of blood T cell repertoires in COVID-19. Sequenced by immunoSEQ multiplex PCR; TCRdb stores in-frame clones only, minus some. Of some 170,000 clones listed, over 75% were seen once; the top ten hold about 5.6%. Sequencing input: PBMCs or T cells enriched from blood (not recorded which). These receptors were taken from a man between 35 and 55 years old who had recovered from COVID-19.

DNA of the CDR3: TGTGCCAGTAGTATACAGGGTTACGGCTACACCTTC. Translated: CASSIQGYGYTF. The gene calls are TRBV19 and TRBJ1-2; tentatively, D is TRBD1 (5 bases). The CDR3 has 12 residues. V was cut by 2 bases and J by 8 bases, with 9 bases left in between. CDR1 LNHDA and CDR2 SQIVND come from the germline V gene (reference sequence).

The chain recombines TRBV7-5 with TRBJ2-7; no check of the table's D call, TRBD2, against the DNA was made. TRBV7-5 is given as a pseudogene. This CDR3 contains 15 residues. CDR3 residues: CARSLLIEHRGEQYF. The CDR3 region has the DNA TGTGCCAGAAGCTTGTTGATTGAACATAGAGGCGAGCAGTACTTC.

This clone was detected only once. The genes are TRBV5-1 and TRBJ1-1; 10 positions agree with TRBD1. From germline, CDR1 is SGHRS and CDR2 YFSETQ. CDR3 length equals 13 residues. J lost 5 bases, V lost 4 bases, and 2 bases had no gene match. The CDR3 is CASSKGQGTEAFF. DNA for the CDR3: TGCGCCAGCAGCAAGGGACAGGGGACTGAAGCTTTCTTT.

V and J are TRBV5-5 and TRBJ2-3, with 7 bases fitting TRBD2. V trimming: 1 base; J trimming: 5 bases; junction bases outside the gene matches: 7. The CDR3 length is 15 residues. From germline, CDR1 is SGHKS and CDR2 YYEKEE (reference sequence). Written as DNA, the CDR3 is TGTGCCAGCAGCTTGAGTGGGGGAGGGCAAGATACGCAGTATTTT. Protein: CASSLSGGGQDTQYF. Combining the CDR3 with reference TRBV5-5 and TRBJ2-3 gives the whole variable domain DAGVTQSPTHLIKTRGQQVTLRCSPISGHKSVSWYQQVLGQGPQFIFQYYEKEERGRGNFPDRFSARQFPNYSSELNVNALLLGDSALYLCASSLSGGGQDTQYFGPGTRLTVL.

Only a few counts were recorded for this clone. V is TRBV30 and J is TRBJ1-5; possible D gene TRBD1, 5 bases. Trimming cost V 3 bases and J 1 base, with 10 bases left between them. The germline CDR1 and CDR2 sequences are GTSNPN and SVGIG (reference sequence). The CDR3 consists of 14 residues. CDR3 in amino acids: CAWSRGKSNQPQHF. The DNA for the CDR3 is TGTGCCTGGAGCCGGGGGAAAAGCAATCAGCCCCAGCATTTT.

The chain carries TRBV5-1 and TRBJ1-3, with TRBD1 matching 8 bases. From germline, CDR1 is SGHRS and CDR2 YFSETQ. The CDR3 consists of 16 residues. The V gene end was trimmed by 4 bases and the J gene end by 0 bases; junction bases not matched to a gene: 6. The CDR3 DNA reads TGCGCCAGCAGCGTAACAGGGGGAAACTCTGGAAACACCATATATTTT. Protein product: CASSVTGGNSGNTIYF.

The DNA of the CDR3 is TGCGCCAGCAGCTTGTTAGTGAGCGACGGAACGAATGAGCAGTTCTTC. The encoded protein is CASSLLVSDGTNEQFF. The rearrangement links TRBV5-1 to TRBJ2-1; D is ambiguous. The V end lost 1 base, the J end lost 7 bases, and 18 bases lay between the germline ends. The CDR3 covers 16 residues. Per the germline V gene, CDR1 is SGHRS and CDR2 is YFSETQ.

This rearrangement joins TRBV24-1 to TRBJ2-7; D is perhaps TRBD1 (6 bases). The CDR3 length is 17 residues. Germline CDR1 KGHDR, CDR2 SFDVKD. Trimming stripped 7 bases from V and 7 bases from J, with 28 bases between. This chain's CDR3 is CATSLRLFRGQRREQYV. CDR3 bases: TGTGCCACCAGCCTCAGGCTCTTCAGGGGCCAAAGGAGGGAGCAGTACGTC.

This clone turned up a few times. In DNA, the CDR3 is TGTGCCAGCAGCCAGGGACAGGGAGACACAGATACGCAGTATTTT. Protein: CASSQGQGDTDTQYF. The V and J genes are TRBV4-2 and TRBJ2-3; 9 bases align to TRBD1. Looked up from germline, CDR1 is LGHNA and CDR2 is YNFKEQ. The CDR3 runs 15 residues. The junction had 3 bases not matched to a gene; V was cut back by 3 bases and J by 2 bases.

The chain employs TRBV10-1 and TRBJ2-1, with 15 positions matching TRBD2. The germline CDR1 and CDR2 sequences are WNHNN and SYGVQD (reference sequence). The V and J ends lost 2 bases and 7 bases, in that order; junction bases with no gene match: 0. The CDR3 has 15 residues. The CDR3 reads CASSEGTSGGNEQFF. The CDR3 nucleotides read TGCGCCAGCAGTGAGGGGACTAGCGGGGGGAATGAGCAGTTCTTC.

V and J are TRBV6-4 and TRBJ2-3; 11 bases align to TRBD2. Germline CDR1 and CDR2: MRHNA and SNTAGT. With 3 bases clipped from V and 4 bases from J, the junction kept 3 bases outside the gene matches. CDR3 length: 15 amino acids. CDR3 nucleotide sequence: TGTGCCAGCAGTGAAACTAGCGGGGGAGCAGATACGCAGTATTTT. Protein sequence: CASSETSGGADTQYF.

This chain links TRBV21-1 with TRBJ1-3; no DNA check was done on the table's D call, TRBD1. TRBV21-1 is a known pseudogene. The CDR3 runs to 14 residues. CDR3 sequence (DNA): TGTGCCAGCATCGACAGGGGGAATGGAAACACCATATATTTT. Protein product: CASIDRGNGNTIYF.

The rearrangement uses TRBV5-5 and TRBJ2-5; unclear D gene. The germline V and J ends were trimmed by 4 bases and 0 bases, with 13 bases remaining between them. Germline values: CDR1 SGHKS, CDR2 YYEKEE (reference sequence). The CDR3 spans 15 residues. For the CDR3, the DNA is TGTGCCAGCAGCCAAATGGGCCAGTACCAAGAGACCCAGTACTTC. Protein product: CASSQMGQYQETQYF.

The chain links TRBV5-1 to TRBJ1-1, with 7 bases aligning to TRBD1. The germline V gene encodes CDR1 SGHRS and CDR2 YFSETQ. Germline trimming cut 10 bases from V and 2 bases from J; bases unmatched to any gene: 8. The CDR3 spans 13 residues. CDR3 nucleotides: TGCGCCCCCAAGAACAGGGGAAACACTGAAGCTTTCTTT. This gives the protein CAPKNRGNTEAFF. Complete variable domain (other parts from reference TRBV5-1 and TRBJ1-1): KAGVTQTPRYLIKTRGQQVTLSCSPISGHRSVSWYQQTPGQGLQFLFEYFSETQRNKGNFPGRFSGRQFSNSRSEMNVSTLELGDSALYLCAPKNRGNTEAFFGQGTRLTVV.

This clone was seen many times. The CDR3 region has the DNA TGTGCCAGCAGACCCGGGCAGGGAGGAGAGACCCAGTACTTC. It is translated as CASRPGQGGETQYF. This rearrangement joins TRBV5-4 to TRBJ2-5; D is perhaps TRBD2 (6 bases). Germline V gene lookup returns CDR1 SGHNT and CDR2 YYREEE (reference sequence). V dropped 5 bases and J dropped 4 bases, with 15 bases sitting between them. The CDR3 consists of 14 residues. The complete variable domain, with remaining parts taken from reference TRBV5-4 and TRBJ2-5, reads ETGVTQSPTHLIKTRGQQVTLRCSSQSGHNTVSWYQQALGQGPQFIFQYYREEENGRGNFPPRFSGLQFPNYSSELNVNALELDDSALYLCASRPGQGGETQYFGPGTRLLVL.

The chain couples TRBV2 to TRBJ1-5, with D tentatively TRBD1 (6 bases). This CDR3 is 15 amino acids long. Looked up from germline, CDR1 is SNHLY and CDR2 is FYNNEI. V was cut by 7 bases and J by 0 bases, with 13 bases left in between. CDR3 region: CASTPDSYSNQPQHF. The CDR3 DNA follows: TGTGCCAGCACCCCGGACAGCTATAGCAATCAGCCCCAGCATTTT.

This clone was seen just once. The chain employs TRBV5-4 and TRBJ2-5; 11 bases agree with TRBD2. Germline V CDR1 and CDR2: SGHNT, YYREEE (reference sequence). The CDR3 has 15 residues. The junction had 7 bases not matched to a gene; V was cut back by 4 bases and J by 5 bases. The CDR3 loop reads CASSTNSGGAETQYF. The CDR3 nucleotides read TGTGCCAGCAGCACCAATAGCGGGGGGGCCGAGACCCAGTACTTC.

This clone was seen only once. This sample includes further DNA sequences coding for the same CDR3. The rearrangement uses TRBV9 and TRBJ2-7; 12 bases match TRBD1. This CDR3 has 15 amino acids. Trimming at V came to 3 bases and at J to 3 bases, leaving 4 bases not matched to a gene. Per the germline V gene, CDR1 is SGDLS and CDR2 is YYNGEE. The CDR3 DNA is TGTGCCAGCAGCGCGGGGACAGGGGGCTTCTACGAGCAGTACTTC. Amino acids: CASSAGTGGFYEQYF.

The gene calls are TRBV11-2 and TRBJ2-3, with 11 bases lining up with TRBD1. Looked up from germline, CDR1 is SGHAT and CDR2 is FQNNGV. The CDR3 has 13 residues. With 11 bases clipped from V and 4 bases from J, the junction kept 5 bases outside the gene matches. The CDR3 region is CAGGTGGPDTQYF. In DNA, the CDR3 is TGTGCCGGTGGGACAGGGGGACCAGATACGCAGTATTTT.

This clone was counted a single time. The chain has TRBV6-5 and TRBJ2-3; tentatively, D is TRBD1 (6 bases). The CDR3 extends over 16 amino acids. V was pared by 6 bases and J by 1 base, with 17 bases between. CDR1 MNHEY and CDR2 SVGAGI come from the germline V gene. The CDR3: CASSYEGGRGTDTQYF. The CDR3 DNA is TGTGCCAGCAGCTACGAAGGGGGTCGAGGCACAGATACGCAGTATTTT.

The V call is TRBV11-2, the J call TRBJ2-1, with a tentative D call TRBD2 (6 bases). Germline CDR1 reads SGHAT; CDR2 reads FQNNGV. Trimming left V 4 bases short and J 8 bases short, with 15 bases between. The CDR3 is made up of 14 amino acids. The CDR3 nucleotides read TGTGCCAGCAGCTCTTCCGGGGGAGCCCATGAGCAGTTCTTC. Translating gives CASSSSGGAHEQFF.

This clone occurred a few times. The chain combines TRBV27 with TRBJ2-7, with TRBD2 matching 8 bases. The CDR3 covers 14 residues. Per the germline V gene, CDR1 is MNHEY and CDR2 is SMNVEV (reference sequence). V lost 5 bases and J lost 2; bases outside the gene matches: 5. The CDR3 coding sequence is TGTGCCAGCAGTATTCTCGGGGGGGCCTACGAGCAGTACGTC. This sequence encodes CASSILGGAYEQYV.

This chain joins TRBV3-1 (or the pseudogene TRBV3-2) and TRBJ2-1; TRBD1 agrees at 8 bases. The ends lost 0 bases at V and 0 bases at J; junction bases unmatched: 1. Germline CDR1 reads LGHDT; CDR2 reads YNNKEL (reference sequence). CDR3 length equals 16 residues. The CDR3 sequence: CASSQDGQGSYNEQFF. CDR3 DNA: TGTGCCAGCAGCCAAGATGGACAGGGCTCCTACAATGAGCAGTTCTTC.